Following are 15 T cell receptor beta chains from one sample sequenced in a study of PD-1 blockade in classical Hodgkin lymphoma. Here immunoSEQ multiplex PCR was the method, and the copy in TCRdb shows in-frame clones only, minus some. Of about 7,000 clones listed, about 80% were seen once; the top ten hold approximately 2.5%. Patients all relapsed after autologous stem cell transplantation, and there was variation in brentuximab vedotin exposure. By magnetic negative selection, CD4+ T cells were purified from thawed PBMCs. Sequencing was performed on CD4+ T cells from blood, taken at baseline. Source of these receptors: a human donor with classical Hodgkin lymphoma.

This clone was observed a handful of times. CDR3 nucleotides: TGCGCCAGCAGCCAACCGGACAGGAGCGGGTACGAGCAGTACTTC. This sequence encodes CASSQPDRSGYEQYF. The chain employs TRBV4-1 and TRBJ2-7; weak D call: TRBD1 (7 bases). V was shortened by 2 bases and J by 4 bases, with 15 bases between the two germline ends. Per germline, CDR1 MGHRA and CDR2 YSYEKL. CDR3 length: 15 amino acids.

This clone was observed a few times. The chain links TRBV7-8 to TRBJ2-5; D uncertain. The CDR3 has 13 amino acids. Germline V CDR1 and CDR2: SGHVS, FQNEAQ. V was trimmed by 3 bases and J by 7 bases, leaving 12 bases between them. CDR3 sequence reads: CASSFDSWGTQYF. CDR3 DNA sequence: TGTGCCAGCAGCTTCGACTCCTGGGGGACCCAGTACTTC.

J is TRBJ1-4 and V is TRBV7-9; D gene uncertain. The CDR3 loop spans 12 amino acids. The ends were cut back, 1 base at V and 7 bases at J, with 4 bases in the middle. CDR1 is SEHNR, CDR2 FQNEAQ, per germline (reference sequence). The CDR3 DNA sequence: TGTGCCAGCAGCTTAGGGGGTGAAAAACTGTTTTTT. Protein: CASSLGGEKLFF.

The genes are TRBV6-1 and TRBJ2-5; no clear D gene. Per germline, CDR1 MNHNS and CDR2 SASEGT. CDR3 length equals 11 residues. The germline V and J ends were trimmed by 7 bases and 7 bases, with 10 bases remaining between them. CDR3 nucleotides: TGTGCCAGCATACTTTTCTGGACCCAGTACTTC. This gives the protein CASILFWTQYF.

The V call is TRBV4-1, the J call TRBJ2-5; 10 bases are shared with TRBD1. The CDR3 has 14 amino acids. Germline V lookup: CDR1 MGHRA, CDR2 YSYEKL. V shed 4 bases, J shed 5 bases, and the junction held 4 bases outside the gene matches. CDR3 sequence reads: CASSPGTGVETQYF. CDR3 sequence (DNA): TGCGCCAGCAGCCCCGGGACAGGGGTGGAGACCCAGTACTTC.

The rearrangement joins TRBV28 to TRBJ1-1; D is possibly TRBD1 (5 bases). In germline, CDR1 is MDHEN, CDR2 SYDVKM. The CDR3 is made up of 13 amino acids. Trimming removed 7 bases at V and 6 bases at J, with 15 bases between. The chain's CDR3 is CASTGVGFAEAFF. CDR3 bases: TGTGCCAGCACGGGGGTAGGTTTCGCTGAAGCTTTCTTT.

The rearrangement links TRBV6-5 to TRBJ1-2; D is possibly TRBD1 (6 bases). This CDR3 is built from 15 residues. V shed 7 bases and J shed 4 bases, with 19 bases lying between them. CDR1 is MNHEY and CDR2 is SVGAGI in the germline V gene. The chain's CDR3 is CASNPDSNRVYGYTF. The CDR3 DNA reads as TGTGCCAGCAACCCGGACAGTAATAGAGTCTATGGCTACACCTTC.

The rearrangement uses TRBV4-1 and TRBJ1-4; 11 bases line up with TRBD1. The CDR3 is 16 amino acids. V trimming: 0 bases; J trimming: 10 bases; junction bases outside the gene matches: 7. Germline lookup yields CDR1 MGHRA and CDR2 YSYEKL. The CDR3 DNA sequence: TGCGCCAGCAGCCAAGATCCCGGGACAGGGGGGAGAAAACTGTTTTTT. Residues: CASSQDPGTGGRKLFF.

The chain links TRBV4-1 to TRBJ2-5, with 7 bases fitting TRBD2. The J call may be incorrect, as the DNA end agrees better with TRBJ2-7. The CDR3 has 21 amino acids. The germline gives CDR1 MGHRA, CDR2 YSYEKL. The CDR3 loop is CASSQDSGAGLADPNNHEQYF. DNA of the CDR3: TGCGCCAGCAGCCAAGATTCCGGGGCGGGGCTAGCGGATCCAAATAACCACGAGCAGTACTTC.

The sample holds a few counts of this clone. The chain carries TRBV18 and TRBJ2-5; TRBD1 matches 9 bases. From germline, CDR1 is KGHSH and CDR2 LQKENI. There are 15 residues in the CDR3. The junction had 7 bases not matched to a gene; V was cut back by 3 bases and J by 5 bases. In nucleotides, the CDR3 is TGTGCCAGCTCACCCGACAGGGGGTACTGGGAGACCCAGTACTTC. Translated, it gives CASSPDRGYWETQYF.

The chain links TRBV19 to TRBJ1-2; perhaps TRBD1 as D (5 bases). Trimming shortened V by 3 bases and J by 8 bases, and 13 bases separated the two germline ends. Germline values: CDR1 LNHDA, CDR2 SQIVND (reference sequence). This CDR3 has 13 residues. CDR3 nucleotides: TGTGCCAGTAGTATTCAAGGGACTAGGGGCTACACCTTC. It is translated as CASSIQGTRGYTF.

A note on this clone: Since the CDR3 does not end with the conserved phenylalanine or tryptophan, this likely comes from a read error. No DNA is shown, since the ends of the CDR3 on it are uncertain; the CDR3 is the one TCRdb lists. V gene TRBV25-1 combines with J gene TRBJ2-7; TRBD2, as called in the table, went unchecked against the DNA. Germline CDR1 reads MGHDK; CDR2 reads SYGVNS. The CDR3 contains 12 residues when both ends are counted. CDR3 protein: CASSEFLREAPG.

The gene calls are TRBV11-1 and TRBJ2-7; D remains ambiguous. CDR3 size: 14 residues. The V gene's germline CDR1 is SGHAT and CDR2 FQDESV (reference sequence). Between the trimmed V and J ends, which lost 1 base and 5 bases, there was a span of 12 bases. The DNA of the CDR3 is TGTGCCAGCAGCTTAGACTCGTCTCGGAACGAGCAGTACTTC. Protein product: CASSLDSSRNEQYF.

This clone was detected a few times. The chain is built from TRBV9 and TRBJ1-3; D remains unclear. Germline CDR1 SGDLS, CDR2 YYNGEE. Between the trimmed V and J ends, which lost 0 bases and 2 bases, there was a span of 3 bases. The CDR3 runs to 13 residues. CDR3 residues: CASSVEAGNTIYF. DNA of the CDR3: TGTGCCAGCAGCGTAGAAGCTGGAAACACCATATATTTT.

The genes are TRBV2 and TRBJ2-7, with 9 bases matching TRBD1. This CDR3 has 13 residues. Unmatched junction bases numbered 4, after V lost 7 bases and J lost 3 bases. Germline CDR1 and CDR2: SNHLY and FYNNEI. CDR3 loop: CASTRDRDYEQYF. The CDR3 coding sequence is TGTGCCAGCACTAGGGACAGGGACTACGAGCAGTACTTC.